This T cell receptor beta chain was recorded in a study of blood T cell repertoires in COVID-19. Germline loops: CDR1 SSHAT, CDR2 FNYEAQ (reference sequence). The CDR3 runs 15 residues. Trimming removed 4 bases from V and 3 bases from J; junction bases left unmatched: 4. Assay used: immunoSEQ multiplex PCR; TCRdb lists only in-frame clones, some missing. The profile covers 30,000 to 40,000 clones, with roughly 80% appearing a single time and about 4.9% taken by the ten largest. Sequencing was done on a sample of peripheral blood. This TCR derives from a man in his forties or fifties with active COVID-19. The rearrangement links TRBV7-7 to TRBJ2-2; 8 nucleotides agree with TRBD1. The CDR3 reads CASSSGQGHTGELFF. In DNA form, the CDR3 reads TGTGCCAGCAGCTCAGGACAGGGCCACACCGGGGAGCTGTTTTTT.